A single sample gave rise to the 24 T cell receptor beta chains below, sequenced in a study of blood T cell repertoires in COVID-19. Using immunoSEQ multiplex PCR, the repertoire was profiled, and TCRdb retains in-frame clones only, with some absent. The sample carries over 250,000 clones, 70% to 90% recorded once. Sequenced sample: PBMCs or T cells enriched from blood (not recorded which). The origin of the receptors is a woman aged 60-70 years in a cohort exposed to, infected with or recovered from COVID-19 (not recorded which).

This clone was detected only once. The chain is built from TRBV27 and TRBJ2-2, with D perhaps TRBD1 (6 bases). V lost 6 bases to trimming and J lost 1 base, with 15 bases between them. The CDR3 is 16 residues long. Germline loops: CDR1 MNHEY, CDR2 SMNVEV (reference sequence). The CDR3 coding sequence is TGTGCCAGCAGCCCTATAGGGACATTGAACACCGGGGAGCTGTTTTTT. Translated, it gives CASSPIGTLNTGELFF.

The rearrangement uses TRBV3-1 (or the pseudogene TRBV3-2) and TRBJ1-5, with TRBD1 as a possible D gene (6 bases). The CDR3 length is 16 residues. The germline CDR1 and CDR2 sequences are LGHDT and YNNKEL (reference sequence). Trimming took 1 base from V and 7 from J, leaving 17 bases between them. The CDR3 sequence is CASSQAQGGGGQPQHF. CDR3 sequence (DNA): TGTGCCAGCAGCCAAGCCCAGGGAGGGGGAGGACAGCCCCAGCATTTT.

CDR3 in DNA: TGCAGCGGGACTGGGCGGGATAATGAAAAACTGTTTTTT. Translating gives CSGTGRDNEKLFF. The V gene is TRBV29-1, the J gene TRBJ1-4; D gene uncertain. CDR1 is SQVTM and CDR2 is ANQGSEA in the germline V gene. V lost 7 bases to trimming and J lost 4 bases, with 13 bases between them. This CDR3 contains 13 residues.

This clone was detected only a few times. J is TRBJ2-7 and V is TRBV11-2, with TRBD2 identical over 12 bases. This CDR3 region has 18 residues. With V trimmed by 0 bases and J by 3 bases, 9 bases remained unmatched. The germline gives CDR1 SGHAT, CDR2 FQNNGV. This CDR3 is CASSLDHSASGRGYEQYF. In DNA form, the CDR3 reads TGTGCCAGCAGCTTAGATCATTCCGCTAGCGGGAGGGGCTACGAGCAGTACTTC.

This clone was found once. The V and J genes are TRBV27 and TRBJ2-5; 14 nucleotides match TRBD2. From germline, CDR1 is MNHEY and CDR2 SMNVEV (reference sequence). The CDR3 runs 16 residues. Trimming took 4 bases from V and 4 from J; bases not matched to a gene: 5. The CDR3 region is CASSSPGTSGRETQYF. The DNA of the CDR3 is TGTGCCAGCAGTTCCCCCGGGACTAGCGGGAGAGAGACCCAGTACTTC.

This clone was detected once. The CDR3 sequence is CASSPRLAGDNEQFF. CDR3 nucleotides: TGTGCCAGCAGCCCACGCCTAGCGGGGGACAATGAGCAGTTCTTC. The V call is TRBV5-4, the J call TRBJ2-1, with TRBD2 matching 10 bases. Germline V lookup: CDR1 SGHNT, CDR2 YYREEE (reference sequence). V lost 4 bases to trimming and J lost 5 bases; unmatched junction nucleotides: 6. The CDR3 totals 15 residues.

The chain is built from TRBV7-2 and TRBJ2-1, with TRBD1 as a possible D gene (5 bases). Germline loops: CDR1 SGHTA, CDR2 FQGNSA. The CDR3 is 13 amino acids. Between the trimmed V and J ends, which lost 2 bases and 6 bases, there was a span of 8 bases. The CDR3 DNA reads TGTGCCAGCAGCTTACGAAGGGGCAATGAGCAGTTCTTC. Translated: CASSLRRGNEQFF. The full variable domain, in which reference TRBV7-2 and TRBJ2-1 provide the parts outside the CDR3, is GAGVSQSPSNKVTEKGKDVELRCDPISGHTALYWYRQSLGQGLEFLIYFQGNSAPDKSGLPSDRFSAERTGGSVSTLTIQRTQQEDSAVYLCASSLRRGNEQFFGPGTRLTVL.

The rearrangement links TRBV6-1 to TRBJ1-3; D unclear. The V gene's germline CDR1 is MNHNS and CDR2 SASEGT. The CDR3 spans 15 residues. V dropped 0 bases and J dropped 4 bases, with 10 bases sitting between them. The CDR3 region has the DNA TGTGCCAGCAGTGAAGCCGGTCCATCCGGAAACACCATATATTTT. Translation gives CASSEAGPSGNTIYF.

The chain carries TRBV5-6 and TRBJ1-2; TRBD1 matches at 10 bases. This CDR3 is built from 15 residues. J was trimmed by 3 bases and V by 4 bases; bases with no gene match: 6. Germline V CDR1 and CDR2: SGHDT, YYEEEE. CDR3 nucleotides: TGTGCCAGCAGCACGGACAGGGGGTACCACTATGGCTACACCTTC. Translated, it gives CASSTDRGYHYGYTF.

This clone was observed a single time. The rearrangement links TRBV7-9 to TRBJ1-5; D is ambiguous. Trimming stripped 2 bases from V and 0 bases from J, with 11 bases between. Germline V gives CDR1 SEHNR, CDR2 FQNEAQ (reference sequence). The CDR3 contains 16 residues. Written as DNA, the CDR3 is TGTGCCAGCAGCTTACAGGACTCTTATAGCAATCAGCCCCAGCATTTT. Protein sequence: CASSLQDSYSNQPQHF.

The chain employs TRBV30 and TRBJ2-1; 10 positions agree with TRBD1. With V trimmed by 5 bases and J by 2 bases, 6 bases remained unmatched. CDR1 is GTSNPN and CDR2 is SVGIG in the germline V gene (reference sequence). The CDR3 is made up of 15 amino acids. As DNA, the CDR3 is TGTGCCTGGGGGACAGGGGTAGGAACCTACAATGAGCAGTTCTTC. This encodes CAWGTGVGTYNEQFF.

This clone was seen a single time. The chain has TRBV10-3 and TRBJ1-2, with D uncertain. Germline V gene sequence: CDR1 ENHRY, CDR2 SYGVKD. The CDR3 totals 14 residues. Trimming removed 3 bases from V and 0 bases from J, with 8 bases in between. In DNA, the CDR3 is TGTGCCATCAGTGAAGGAGATCCTAACTATGGCTACACCTTC. Protein sequence: CAISEGDPNYGYTF.

The gene calls are TRBV28 and TRBJ2-3; 16 nucleotides line up with TRBD2. J lost 6 bases, V lost 5 bases, and 14 bases had no gene match. The germline V gene has CDR1 MDHEN and CDR2 SYDVKM. There are 19 residues in the CDR3. The DNA of the CDR3 is TGTGCCAGCAGTCCCTGGGGCGCGGGACTAGCGGGAGGGTCGGATACGCAGTATTTT. Translation gives CASSPWGAGLAGGSDTQYF.

This rearrangement joins TRBV27 to TRBJ2-7; D ambiguous. Trimming took off 0 bases at V and 4 bases at J, with 7 bases between the two ends. This CDR3 is 13 amino acids long. Per germline, CDR1 MNHEY and CDR2 SMNVEV (reference sequence). The CDR3 nucleotides read TGTGCCAGCAGTTTATCGCTCGGGTACGAGCAGTACTTC. This gives the protein CASSLSLGYEQYF.

The gene calls are TRBV21-1 and TRBJ1-1. TRBV21-1 is a known pseudogene. This CDR3 region has 14 residues. CDR3 sequence reads: CASSKCPGDTEAFF. The DNA of the CDR3 is TGTGCCAGCAGCAAATGTCCGGGGGACACTGAAGCTTTCTTT.

The gene calls are TRBV18 and TRBJ1-2; tentative D call: TRBD1 (5 bases). Germline V gives CDR1 KGHSH, CDR2 LQKENI. This CDR3 is built from 15 residues. V shed 3 bases and J shed 3 bases, with 14 bases lying between them. The CDR3 nucleotides are TGTGCCAGCTCACCGCTACAGGAGTGGGACTATGGCTACACCTTC. Translation gives CASSPLQEWDYGYTF.

The chain joins TRBV6-5 to TRBJ2-3; 8 nucleotides line up with TRBD1. After removal of 2 bases from V and 6 bases from J, the junction contained 7 bases not matched to a gene. Germline-derived CDR1 and CDR2 are MNHEY and SVGAGI. The CDR3 loop spans 15 amino acids. The CDR3 DNA is TGTGCCAGCAGTTACGCAAACAGGGGGAGGGATACGCAGTATTTT. Protein product: CASSYANRGRDTQYF.

The chain joins TRBV10-1 to TRBJ1-2; no clear D. V was cut by 6 bases and J by 4 bases, with 24 bases left in between. The CDR3 extends over 17 amino acids. Germline lookup yields CDR1 WNHNN and CDR2 SYGVQD (reference sequence). The CDR3 sequence: CASRGDLFTSNRYGYTF. CDR3 nucleotide sequence: TGCGCCAGCAGGGGAGACCTCTTTACTTCAAATCGCTATGGCTACACCTTC.

The CDR3 DNA is TGTGCCAGCAGCTTAAGTGCGGGAGGTCGGTACAATGAGCAGTTCTTC. It codes for CASSLSAGGRYNEQFF. The chain employs TRBV7-3 and TRBJ2-1, with 8 bases that match TRBD2. CDR3 length: 16 amino acids. Germline CDR1 SGHTA, CDR2 FQGTGA. With V trimmed by 1 base and J by 4 bases, 6 bases remained unmatched.

The CDR3 coding sequence is TGTGCCAGCAGCTTCAAGCTGAACACTGAAGCTTTCTTT. Amino acids: CASSFKLNTEAFF. The chain has TRBV11-3 and TRBJ1-1, with D hard to call. This CDR3 is 13 amino acids long. The germline V and J ends were trimmed by 3 bases and 0 bases, with 5 bases remaining between them. CDR1 SGHNT and CDR2 YENEEA come from the germline V gene.

The chain carries TRBV28 and TRBJ2-1; 14 bases align to TRBD2. Losses at the gene ends were 8 bases for V and 12 bases for J; bases not matched to a gene: 12. The length of the CDR3 is 15 residues. From germline, CDR1 is MDHEN and CDR2 SYDVKM. The DNA for the CDR3 is TGTGCCAGCCCCGGACTAGCGGGAGGACACATTGTGCAGTTCTTC. Translation: CASPGLAGGHIVQFF.

This clone was observed a handful of times. This sequence joins TRBV11-2 and TRBJ2-2; TRBD1 aligns across 9 bases. The CDR3 totals 16 residues. V lost 5 bases, J lost 4 bases, and 8 bases stayed unmatched. Germline V gene lookup returns CDR1 SGHAT and CDR2 FQNNGV. CDR3 protein: CASSQGTGGFTGELFF. In DNA form, the CDR3 reads TGTGCCAGCAGCCAGGGCACAGGGGGCTTCACCGGGGAGCTGTTTTTT.

This clone was found once. The J gene is TRBJ2-7, the V gene TRBV6-2 or TRBV6-3, with TRBD2 matching 11 bases. CDR1 is MNHEY and CDR2 is SVGEGT in the germline V gene. With V trimmed by 0 bases and J by 2 bases, 3 bases remained unmatched. CDR3 size: 16 residues. CDR3 region: CASSYSTSGNPYEQYF. CDR3 nucleotides: TGTGCCAGCAGTTACTCGACTAGCGGGAATCCCTACGAGCAGTACTTC.

The chain carries TRBV5-1 and TRBJ2-7, with 12 bases identical to TRBD2. Germline lookup yields CDR1 SGHRS and CDR2 YFSETQ. Trimming cost V 7 bases and J 4 bases; bases outside gene matches: 6. The CDR3 consists of 14 residues. CDR3: CASGTTSGSYEQYF. The DNA for the CDR3 is TGCGCCAGCGGGACGACTAGCGGGAGTTACGAGCAGTACTTC.